The rows below give T cell receptor beta chains drawn from one sample of a study of T cells after posttransplantation cyclophosphamide. Profiling relied on immunoSEQ multiplex PCR, and the TCRdb table lists in-frame clones only, not all of them. This sample carries about 4,200 clones, 80% to 90% of them seen once, and the ten largest clones take around a sixth. The specimen was PBMCs, collected after an allogeneic stem cell transplant with post-transplant cyclophosphamide. The source of these receptors is a female patient aged 45-65 years who received an allogeneic stem cell transplant from a related donor, was CMV-positive, and had no GVHD. The graft donor may account for some of the T cells. Both conserved end residues are part of each CDR3. D genes are given only for firm matches. Expanded clones get a size class; other rows say once, few or many, or leave the size out.

d_call: NA; j_call: TRBJ1-2; v_call: TRBV5-8; clone_size: large; cdr3_nt: TGTGCCAGCACCACGACAGGCCCCTATGGCTACACCTTC; cdr3_aa: CASTTTGPYGYTF
d_call: TRBD1; j_call: TRBJ2-1; v_call: TRBV19; clone_size: NA; cdr3_nt: TGTGCCAGTAGTCAACTCAGGGGGAGCTCCTACAATGAGCAGTTCTTC; cdr3_aa: CASSQLRGSSYNEQFF
d_call: TRBD1; j_call: TRBJ2-6; v_call: TRBV7-8; clone_size: NA; cdr3_nt: TGTGCCAGCGCCAGGACAGGGGGGCATGGTTCTGGGGCCAACGTCCTGACTTTC; cdr3_aa: CASARTGGHGSGANVLTF
d_call: NA; j_call: TRBJ1-4; v_call: TRBV10-3; clone_size: few; cdr3_nt: TGTGCCATCACGAGGGCAGAAGGGGAAAAACTGTTTTTT; cdr3_aa: CAITRAEGEKLFF
d_call: NA; j_call: TRBJ1-3; v_call: TRBV7-6; clone_size: NA; cdr3_nt: TGTGCCAGCAGCTTAGGGGGACTACCCTCTGGAAACACCATATATTTT; cdr3_aa: CASSLGGLPSGNTIYF
d_call: TRBD1; j_call: TRBJ1-1; v_call: TRBV18; clone_size: once; cdr3_nt: TGTGCCAGCTCACCACAACCCCCGGGACAGGGCTTCCCTGAAGCTTTCTTT; cdr3_aa: CASSPQPPGQGFPEAFF
d_call: TRBD2; j_call: TRBJ2-3; v_call: TRBV7-8; clone_size: NA; cdr3_nt: TGTGCCAGCAGCGGGACTAGCGGCACAGATACGCAGTATTTT; cdr3_aa: CASSGTSGTDTQYF
d_call: NA; j_call: TRBJ1-1; v_call: TRBV6-1; clone_size: few; cdr3_nt: TGTGCCAGCAGTCTACGGACAGAAAACACTGAAGCTTTCTTT; cdr3_aa: CASSLRTENTEAFF
d_call: NA; j_call: TRBJ2-1; v_call: TRBV11-2; clone_size: NA; cdr3_nt: TGTGCCAGCAGCCTAGTCGGACAAACCCTAAGTGAGCAGTTCTTC; cdr3_aa: CASSLVGQTLSEQFF
d_call: TRBD2; j_call: TRBJ2-3; v_call: TRBV5-6; clone_size: NA; cdr3_nt: TGTGCCAGCAGCTTTACAGCGGGGGCCGCGGCGGATACGCAGTATTTT; cdr3_aa: CASSFTAGAAADTQYF
d_call: TRBD1; j_call: TRBJ2-7; v_call: TRBV5-8; clone_size: NA; cdr3_nt: TGTGCCAGCAGCCCGTACAGGGGAAACGAGCAGTACTTC; cdr3_aa: CASSPYRGNEQYF
d_call: TRBD1; j_call: TRBJ1-2; v_call: TRBV11-2; clone_size: NA; cdr3_nt: TGTGCCAGCAGCTCCCGGACAGGGACCAACTATGGCTACACCTTC; cdr3_aa: CASSSRTGTNYGYTF
d_call: NA; j_call: TRBJ2-2; v_call: TRBV5-1; clone_size: NA; cdr3_nt: TGCGCCAGCACCAATCCTCTAGCCGGCACCGGGGAGCTGTTTTTT; cdr3_aa: CASTNPLAGTGELFF
d_call: TRBD2; j_call: TRBJ2-7; v_call: TRBV9; clone_size: large; cdr3_nt: TGTGCCAGCAGCGCGCTAGCGGGAGGGCCCTCGTACGAGCAGTACTTC; cdr3_aa: CASSALAGGPSYEQYF
d_call: TRBD2; j_call: TRBJ2-5; v_call: TRBV19; clone_size: NA; cdr3_nt: TGTGCCAGTAGCCTAGCGGAATCGCAAGAGACCCAGTACTTC; cdr3_aa: CASSLAESQETQYF
d_call: NA; j_call: TRBJ1-6; v_call: TRBV6-6; clone_size: once; cdr3_nt: TGTGCCAGCAGTTACCAGGTCTCCCACCCCCCCCTCCACTTT; cdr3_aa: CASSYQVSHPPLHF
d_call: TRBD2; j_call: TRBJ2-1; v_call: TRBV7-8; clone_size: NA; cdr3_nt: TGTGCCAGCAGCTTTCTTAGCGGGGGTAGTGACAATGAGCAGTTCTTC; cdr3_aa: CASSFLSGGSDNEQFF
d_call: TRBD2; j_call: TRBJ2-1; v_call: TRBV11-1; clone_size: NA; cdr3_nt: TGTGCCAGCAGCTTGTTAACTAGCGGGAATCCCTACAATGAGCAGTTCTTC; cdr3_aa: CASSLLTSGNPYNEQFF
d_call: NA; j_call: TRBJ2-1; v_call: TRBV6-1; clone_size: few; cdr3_nt: TGTGCCAGCAGTGAAACCGGGGTACACAATGAGCAGTTCTTC; cdr3_aa: CASSETGVHNEQFF
d_call: TRBD1; j_call: TRBJ2-7; v_call: TRBV5-1; clone_size: NA; cdr3_nt: TGCGCCAGCAGCCTAGCAACAGGGGACGAGCAGTACTTC; cdr3_aa: CASSLATGDEQYF
d_call: TRBD2; j_call: TRBJ2-1; v_call: TRBV7-6; clone_size: NA; cdr3_nt: TGTGCCAGCAGCTTAAGAGCGGGAGATTATGAGCAGTTCTTC; cdr3_aa: CASSLRAGDYEQFF
d_call: TRBD1; j_call: TRBJ2-1; v_call: TRBV5-8; clone_size: medium-sized; cdr3_nt: TGTGCCAGCAGCTTGGGGGGACAGGGGGCCAATGAGCAGTTCTTC; cdr3_aa: CASSLGGQGANEQFF
d_call: TRBD1; j_call: TRBJ1-1; v_call: TRBV30; clone_size: once; cdr3_nt: TGTGCCTGGGGGGGTCGAGGGGGCTACACTGAAGCTTTCTTT; cdr3_aa: CAWGGRGGYTEAFF
d_call: TRBD1; j_call: TRBJ2-7; v_call: TRBV28; clone_size: NA; cdr3_nt: TGTGCCAGCTGGGACAGGGGGTCCTACGAGCAGTACTTC; cdr3_aa: CASWDRGSYEQYF
d_call: NA; j_call: TRBJ2-2; v_call: TRBV10-1; clone_size: NA; cdr3_nt: TGCGCCAGCAGTGAGATGAGTGGGAACACCGGGGAGCTGTTTTTT; cdr3_aa: CASSEMSGNTGELFF
d_call: NA; j_call: TRBJ1-6; v_call: TRBV19; clone_size: NA; cdr3_nt: TGTGCCAGTAGTAAACAGCTAAAATCCCCCCTCCACTTT; cdr3_aa: CASSKQLKSPLHF
d_call: TRBD2; j_call: TRBJ2-5; v_call: TRBV2; clone_size: NA; cdr3_nt: TGTGCCAGCAGTGAAAGGCTAGCGGGGGGGACCCAAGAGACCCAGTACTTC; cdr3_aa: CASSERLAGGTQETQYF
d_call: NA; j_call: TRBJ1-1; v_call: TRBV11-2; clone_size: NA; cdr3_nt: TGTGCCAGCAGCTTAGCCGCAGGGAACACTGAAGCTTTCTTT; cdr3_aa: CASSLAAGNTEAFF
d_call: NA; j_call: TRBJ2-1; v_call: TRBV9; clone_size: once; cdr3_nt: TGTGCCAGCAGCCCCCTCCAGGACAGCTACAATGAGCAGTTCTTC; cdr3_aa: CASSPLQDSYNEQFF
d_call: NA; j_call: TRBJ1-2; v_call: TRBV28; clone_size: NA; cdr3_nt: TGTGCCAGCACCGAGGGACAAGGTTCCTATGGCTACACCTTC; cdr3_aa: CASTEGQGSYGYTF
d_call: NA; j_call: TRBJ1-1; v_call: TRBV5-4; clone_size: NA; cdr3_nt: TGTGCCAGCGGGGAGACAGGGAACACTGAAGCTTTCTTT; cdr3_aa: CASGETGNTEAFF
d_call: NA; j_call: TRBJ2-5; v_call: TRBV29-1; clone_size: NA; cdr3_nt: TGCAGCGTTGAAGTGGGGGGGCGGGAGACCCAGTACTTC; cdr3_aa: CSVEVGGRETQYF
d_call: NA; j_call: TRBJ2-7; v_call: TRBV15; clone_size: NA; cdr3_nt: TGTGCCACCAGCAGAGGTACGGAGGACCGATACGAGCAGTACTTC; cdr3_aa: CATSRGTEDRYEQYF